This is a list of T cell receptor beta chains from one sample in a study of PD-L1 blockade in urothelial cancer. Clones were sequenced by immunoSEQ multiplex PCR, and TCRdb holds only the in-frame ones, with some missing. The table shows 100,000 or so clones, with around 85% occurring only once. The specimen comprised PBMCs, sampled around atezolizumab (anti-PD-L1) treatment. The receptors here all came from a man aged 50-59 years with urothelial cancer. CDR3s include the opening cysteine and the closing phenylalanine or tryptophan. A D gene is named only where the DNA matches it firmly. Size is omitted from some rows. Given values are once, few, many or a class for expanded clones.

DNA: TGTGCCAGCAGCCCCGGACAGGGACTTCATGGCTACACCTTC; CDR3: CASSPGQGLHGYTF; J: TRBJ1-2; V: TRBV7-3; size: few; D: TRBD1
DNA: TGTGCCAGCGGGAGGTATGAGCAGTACTTC; CDR3: CASGRYEQYF; J: TRBJ2-7; V: TRBV2; size: NA; D: NA
DNA: TGTGCCAGCAGCTTAAGGTTATGGGGGGAGCAGCCCCAGCATTTT; CDR3: CASSLRLWGEQPQHF; J: TRBJ1-5; V: TRBV7-2; size: NA; D: NA
DNA: TGTGCCAGCAGTGGCAAGGGAGGGCTCTCCTACAATGAGCAGTTCTTC; CDR3: CASSGKGGLSYNEQFF; J: TRBJ2-1; V: TRBV6-6; size: NA; D: TRBD2
DNA: TGTGCCAGCAGCTTAGCCCCGACTAGCGGGATCGAGCAGTACTTC; CDR3: CASSLAPTSGIEQYF; J: TRBJ2-7; V: TRBV11-2; size: once; D: TRBD2
DNA: TGTGCCATCAGTGTTAGCGGGGTTGACAATGAGCAGTTCTTC; CDR3: CAISVSGVDNEQFF; J: TRBJ2-1; V: TRBV10-3; size: NA; D: TRBD2
DNA: TGTGCCAGCAGTTCCGGGGGGGAGGGCAATCAGCCCCAGCATTTT; CDR3: CASSSGGEGNQPQHF; J: TRBJ1-5; V: TRBV28; size: once; D: NA
DNA: TGCGCCAGCAGCGGAGGACTAGCGGGGGGAGGGGATGAGCAGTTCTTC; CDR3: CASSGGLAGGGDEQFF; J: TRBJ2-1; V: TRBV5-1; size: few; D: TRBD2
DNA: TGTGCCAGCTCACCTGCGGTTGAGACCCAGTACTTC; CDR3: CASSPAVETQYF; J: TRBJ2-5; V: TRBV18; size: NA; D: NA
DNA: TGTGCCAGCAGTTTTATACAGGGGGATGGCTACACCTTC; CDR3: CASSFIQGDGYTF; J: TRBJ1-2; V: TRBV28; size: NA; D: TRBD1
DNA: TGTGCCTGGAGTACAGGTATGAACACTGAAGCTTTCTTT; CDR3: CAWSTGMNTEAFF; J: TRBJ1-1; V: TRBV30; size: few; D: NA
DNA: TGCGCCAGCAGCTTGCGGCGGGAGGGCCCTCGGAATGAGCAGTTCTTC; CDR3: CASSLRREGPRNEQFF; J: TRBJ2-1; V: TRBV5-1; size: NA; D: TRBD2
DNA: TGCGCCAGCAGCCAAGATCCGGCTAGCGCCTACAATGAGCAGTTCTTC; CDR3: CASSQDPASAYNEQFF; J: TRBJ2-1; V: TRBV4-1; size: NA; D: NA
DNA: TGTGCCAGCAGTTTATCAGGCCAGGGGAGCAATGGCTACACCTTC; CDR3: CASSLSGQGSNGYTF; J: TRBJ1-2; V: TRBV28; size: NA; D: NA
DNA: TGCGCCAGCAGCTTGTGGGCACTAGCTAAAGAAAACGAGCAGTACTTC; CDR3: CASSLWALAKENEQYF; J: TRBJ2-7; V: TRBV5-1; size: NA; D: NA
DNA: TGTGCCTGGAGTGTCAGGACTATCCCTGAAGCTTTCTTT; CDR3: CAWSVRTIPEAFF; J: TRBJ1-1; V: TRBV30; size: NA; D: NA
DNA: TGTGCCAGCTCAACGGTCACCGGGGAGCTGTTTTTT; CDR3: CASSTVTGELFF; J: TRBJ2-2; V: TRBV18; size: NA; D: NA
DNA: TGTGCCAGTAGTAACCGAGGGACAGGGGGCTATGGCTACACCTTC; CDR3: CASSNRGTGGYGYTF; J: TRBJ1-2; V: TRBV19; size: NA; D: TRBD1
DNA: TGTGCCAGCACTGGGGGCGGGGGGGCGAGGACTGAAGCTTTCTTT; CDR3: CASTGGGGARTEAFF; J: TRBJ1-1; V: TRBV6-5; size: NA; D: NA
DNA: TGTGCCAGCAGCCCACAGGGGGAGGCCGGGGAGCTGTTTTTT; CDR3: CASSPQGEAGELFF; J: TRBJ2-2; V: TRBV7-3; size: NA; D: TRBD1